This TCR beta chain was recovered during a study of T cells after posttransplantation cyclophosphamide. Comments on this clone: The antigen remains unidentified.

The study, taken as a whole, reports: Donor CD8+ memory clones often dominated recipient blood repertoires at later times. TRB clonality was highly associated with recipient CMV seropositivity and reactivation.

Libraries were prepared by immunoSEQ multiplex PCR; TCRdb keeps only in-frame clonotypes and omits some of them. The sample holds around 9,000 clones, approximately 98% seen once. Germline assignment: CDR1 SGHDN and CDR2 FVKESK. This CDR3 comprises 15 residues. V lost 5 bases and J lost 2, with 13 bases in between. On the day of bone marrow donation, the related graft donor provided peripheral blood. Sequencing was performed on naive CD8+ T cells sorted from PBMCs. This chain connects TRBV14 to TRBJ2-1; perhaps TRBD2 as D (7 bases). This clonotype was obtained from a man aged 45 to 65 in good health, CMV-negative, and a related stem cell transplant donor. In DNA form, the CDR3 reads TGTGCCAGCAGCGGGGGGGGCCTGACCTACAATGAGCAGTTCTTC. It encodes CASSGGGLTYNEQFF.